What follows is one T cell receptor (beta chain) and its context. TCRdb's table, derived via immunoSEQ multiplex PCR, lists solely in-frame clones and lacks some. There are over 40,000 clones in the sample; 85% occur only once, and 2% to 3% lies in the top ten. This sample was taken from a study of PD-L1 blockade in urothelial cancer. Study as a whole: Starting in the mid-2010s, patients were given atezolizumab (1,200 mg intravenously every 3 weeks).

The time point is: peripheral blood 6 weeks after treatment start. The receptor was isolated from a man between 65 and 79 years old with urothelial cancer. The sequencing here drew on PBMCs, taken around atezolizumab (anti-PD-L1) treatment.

The CDR3 coding sequence is TGTGCCAGCAAGCGGGTTTCCTACGAGCAGTACTTC. Its protein is CASKRVSYEQYF. The chain uses TRBV2 and TRBJ2-7; D may be TRBD2 (6 bases). V dropped 7 bases and J dropped 1 base, with 8 bases sitting between them. This CDR3 has 12 amino acids. Per germline, CDR1 SNHLY and CDR2 FYNNEI.